This section outlines one T cell receptor beta chain sequence together with its context. This sample was included in a study of memory CD4+ T cells and cytomegalovirus serostatus. Here immunoSEQ multiplex PCR was the method, and the copy in TCRdb shows in-frame clones only, minus some. The top ten clones hold about 0.72% of a sample with 70,000 to 95,000 clones, roughly 80% of them seen once. The sort gate was single viable CD3+CD4+CD8-CD45RO+ cells for memory CD4+ T cells. This CDR3 comprises 15 residues. The V gene's germline CDR1 is SEHNR and CDR2 FQNEAQ (reference sequence). Trimming shortened V by 7 bases and J by 0 bases, and 16 bases separated the two germline ends.

The source is an adult in good health and CMV-seronegative. The chain is built from TRBV7-9 and TRBJ2-7; D is perhaps TRBD2 (6 bases). Source material: memory CD4+ T cells from blood. The CDR3 nucleotides read TGTGCCAGCATCCTCGGGGGTGGGGTCTCCTACGAGCAGTACTTC. Translating it yields CASILGGGVSYEQYF.